One sample yielded the 30 T cell receptor beta chains listed below, sequenced in a study of T cell repertoires in cytomegalovirus infection (dated 2019 in TCRdb). No antigen has been assigned to these receptors. Sequencing relied on an Illumina HiSeq 1500. TCRdb trimmed the raw reads at Q25, called clones with MiXCR and kept productive beta chains. Duplicate CDR3 protein sequences are folded into a single record with the most common DNA and genes. This sample gives about 700,000 distinct CDR3 sequences in total; around 30% of them show up just once. The biggest ten clones account for approximately 18% of the sample. The treatment or condition label on this specimen signifies: in vitro stimulation with specific CMV peptide epitopes to enrich CMV-specific T cells. This specimen consisted of cultured PBMCs, obtained from culture after CMV antigen stimulation. These receptors were obtained from a human donor in good health (CMV status not recorded). Some clones in this sample may be carry-over from other donors' samples.

The chain is built from TRBV19 and TRBJ1-6; the D is unclear. Germline V gene sequence: CDR1 LNHDA, CDR2 SQIVND (reference sequence). The CDR3 consists of 18 residues. Trimming shortened V by 5 bases and J by 0 bases, and 17 bases separated the two germline ends. CDR3 nucleotides: TGTGCCAGTAGTGCCGGATCCTCGACCAGCTCCTATAATTCACCCCTCCACTTT. It codes for CASSAGSSTSSYNSPLHF.

The chain has TRBV27 and TRBJ1-2; D perhaps matches TRBD1 (5 bases). Between the trimmed V and J ends, which lost 3 bases and 6 bases, there was a span of 17 bases. The V gene's germline CDR1 is MNHEY and CDR2 SMNVEV (reference sequence). The CDR3 covers 15 residues. The CDR3 region is CASSLGRAGRDGYTF. The CDR3, as DNA: TGTGCCAGCAGTTTGGGTCGCGCAGGGCGAGATGGCTACACCTTC.

This clonotype has more than one count but fewer than ten. V and J are TRBV4-3 and TRBJ1-3; 7 nucleotides align to TRBD1. The CDR3 consists of 15 residues. CDR1 is LGHNA, CDR2 YSLEER, per germline. With V trimmed by 3 bases and J by 2 bases, 4 bases remained unmatched. CDR3: CASSQQGGPGNTIYF. The CDR3 DNA is TGCGCCAGCAGCCAGCAGGGGGGGCCTGGAAACACCATATATTTT.

The rearrangement joins TRBV20-1 to TRBJ2-7, with TRBD1 matching 9 bases. V shed 0 bases and J 7 bases; nucleotides not matched to a gene: 4. CDR3 length equals 13 residues. CDR1 and CDR2 from the germline V gene are DFQATT and SNEGSKA (reference sequence). Here the CDR3 reads CSARDGTGQEQYF. CDR3 in DNA: TGCAGTGCTAGAGATGGGACAGGGCAAGAGCAGTACTTC.

Many counts were recorded for this clonotype. The rearrangement uses TRBV7-2 and TRBJ2-7; maybe TRBD2 (6 bases). The CDR3 runs 16 residues. V lost 4 bases to trimming and J lost 2 bases, with 18 bases between them. Germline loops: CDR1 SGHTA, CDR2 FQGNSA. This chain's CDR3 is CASSSTTQAGPYEQYF. For the CDR3, the DNA is TGTGCCAGCAGCTCCACCACCCAGGCGGGACCCTACGAGCAGTACTTC.

This sequence joins TRBV2 and TRBJ1-2, with D unclear. CDR3 size: 13 residues. Germline assignment: CDR1 SNHLY and CDR2 FYNNEI. V lost 4 bases to trimming and J lost 6 bases, with 12 bases between them. The CDR3 nucleotides read TGTGCCAGCAGTGTGGAGGGTGGAGATGGCTACACCTTC. As protein: CASSVEGGDGYTF.

The V and J genes are TRBV19 and TRBJ1-2; D gene uncertain. The CDR3 runs to 15 residues. V lost 6 bases and J 3 bases, leaving 17 bases between the germline ends. The V gene's germline CDR1 is LNHDA and CDR2 SQIVND (reference sequence). CDR3 loop: CASRLRTLGDYGYTF. The CDR3 DNA sequence: TGTGCCAGTAGGCTCCGGACCCTCGGTGACTATGGCTACACCTTC.

The chain couples TRBV29-1 to TRBJ1-1; D uncertain. The V gene's germline CDR1 is SQVTM and CDR2 ANQGSEA. CDR3 length: 11 residues. Trimming pared 5 bases from V and 1 base from J, leaving 5 bases between. CDR3 sequence reads: CSVQENTEAFF. The CDR3 bases are TGCAGCGTTCAGGAGAACACTGAAGCTTTCTTT.

This clonotype was recorded many times. V usage is TRBV7-2 and J usage is TRBJ2-1; D may be TRBD2 (6 bases). Trimming took off 1 base at V and 4 bases at J, with 11 bases between the two ends. CDR1 SGHTA and CDR2 FQGNSA come from the germline V gene. This CDR3 region has 15 residues. The CDR3 loop reads CASSLDRGEYNEQFF. The CDR3 nucleotides read TGTGCCAGCAGCTTAGATCGCGGGGAATACAATGAGCAGTTCTTC.

The genes are TRBV10-3 and TRBJ2-7, with D possibly being TRBD1 (5 bases). The germline CDR1 and CDR2 sequences are ENHRY and SYGVKD. The V end was cut by 4 bases, the J end by 6 bases, with 16 bases between. The length of the CDR3 is 14 residues. The CDR3, as DNA: TGTGCCATCAGTGCCTCGATCAGGGCCGTCGAGCAGTACTTC. Protein: CAISASIRAVEQYF.

In its sample, this clonotype was seen many times. The chain recombines TRBV7-2 with TRBJ1-1; D ambiguous. From germline, CDR1 is SGHTA and CDR2 FQGNSA. V was clipped by 4 bases and J by 6 bases, with 15 bases between them. This CDR3 comprises 14 residues. As DNA, the CDR3 is TGTGCCAGCAGCTCCACGACGGGCGACCCTGAAGCTTTCTTT. This sequence encodes CASSSTTGDPEAFF.

This clonotype was recorded at least ten times. V gene TRBV7-2 combines with J gene TRBJ1-1; D unclear. Germline V gene lookup returns CDR1 SGHTA and CDR2 FQGNSA. Between the trimmed V and J ends, which lost 2 bases and 11 bases, there was a span of 18 bases. This CDR3 spans 14 amino acids. CDR3 amino acids: CASSLYSRQKGAFF. For the CDR3, the DNA is TGTGCCAGCAGCTTATACTCCAGGCAAAAAGGGGCTTTCTTT.

The CDR3 DNA is TGTGCCAGTGAGGATTACAGGGGGCGAAACTATGGCTACACCTTC. This gives the protein CASEDYRGRNYGYTF. This chain links TRBV19 with TRBJ1-2, with 9 bases that match TRBD1. J gave up 2 bases and V 8 bases, and 9 bases lay outside the gene matches. The CDR3 runs to 15 residues. Per the germline V gene, CDR1 is LNHDA and CDR2 is SQIVND (reference sequence). Full variable domain (outside the CDR3, taken from reference TRBV19 and TRBJ1-2): DGGITQSPKYLFRKEGQNVTLSCEQNLNHDAMYWYRQDPGQGLRLIYYSQIVNDFQKGDIAEGYSVSREKKESFPLTVTSAQKNPTAFYLCASEDYRGRNYGYTFGSGTRLTVV.

This chain joins TRBV24-1 and TRBJ2-5; D is undetermined. The length of the CDR3 is 13 residues. The ends were cut back, 2 bases at V and 9 bases at J, with 12 bases in the middle. CDR1 KGHDR and CDR2 SFDVKD come from the germline V gene. This CDR3 is CATSDSDGGAQYF. CDR3 DNA: TGTGCCACCAGTGATTCCGACGGTGGGGCCCAGTACTTC.

This rearrangement joins TRBV20-1 to TRBJ2-1; tentatively, D is TRBD2 (6 bases). This CDR3 has 14 residues. Germline V gene lookup returns CDR1 DFQATT and CDR2 SNEGSKA (reference sequence). The ends were cut back, 3 bases at V and 2 bases at J, with 11 bases in the middle. The CDR3 reads CSARLGGTYNEQFF. The DNA for the CDR3 is TGCAGTGCTAGGTTGGGGGGAACCTACAATGAGCAGTTCTTC.

The rearrangement joins TRBV6-5 to TRBJ2-5; the D gene could be TRBD1 or TRBD2 (5 bases each). Germline CDR1 is MNHEY and CDR2 is SVGAGI. Trimming pared 6 bases from V and 5 bases from J, leaving 13 bases between. The CDR3 is 13 residues long. The CDR3 loop reads CASRSRGVETQYF. The CDR3 DNA sequence: TGTGCCAGCAGATCGAGGGGAGTGGAGACCCAGTACTTC.

This clonotype appeared a few times. The gene calls are TRBV7-2 and TRBJ2-1, with 15 bases that match TRBD2. The V segment lost 3 bases and the J segment 6 bases; nucleotides outside the gene matches: 15. The germline V gene has CDR1 SGHTA and CDR2 FQGNSA. This CDR3 has 20 amino acids. The CDR3: CASSFGLAGGPIDFSNEQFF. CDR3 coding DNA: TGTGCCAGCAGCTTCGGACTAGCGGGGGGGCCCATAGATTTTTCCAATGAGCAGTTCTTC.

This clonotype was counted between two and nine times. CDR3 coding DNA: TGTGCCAGTACGACTAGCGGGTTCCATGAGCAGTTCTTC. Its translation is CASTTSGFHEQFF. J is TRBJ2-1 and V is TRBV19; 10 bases are shared with TRBD2. V was pared by 7 bases and J by 8 bases, with 5 bases of the junction left unmatched. The CDR3 runs 13 residues. Germline-derived CDR1 and CDR2 are LNHDA and SQIVND (reference sequence).

This clonotype showed up just a few times. The chain has TRBV4-1 and TRBJ1-1; 7 nucleotides match TRBD1. V gave up 3 bases and J gave up 6 bases; unmatched junction bases: 7. This CDR3 is 14 amino acids long. Germline V gene sequence: CDR1 MGHRA, CDR2 YSYEKL. The CDR3 DNA reads as TGCGCCAGCAGCCATATCGACAGGGTCTCTGAAGCTTTCTTT. This gives the protein CASSHIDRVSEAFF.

This sequence joins TRBV2 and TRBJ2-2, with TRBD1 matching 8 bases. Germline V gene sequence: CDR1 SNHLY, CDR2 FYNNEI. Losses at the gene ends were 6 bases for V and 5 bases for J; bases not matched to a gene: 5. This CDR3 is 14 amino acids long. For the CDR3, the DNA is TGTGCCAGCAGGGGAGGACAGGGTACCGGGGAGCTGTTTTTT. Protein sequence: CASRGGQGTGELFF.

In this sample, this clonotype turned up a few times. V is TRBV11-2 and J is TRBJ2-7; maybe TRBD2 (5 bases). Trimming cost V 3 bases and J 4 bases, with 16 bases left between them. Per the germline V gene, CDR1 is SGHAT and CDR2 is FQNNGV. The CDR3 covers 15 residues. The CDR3 DNA is TGTGCCAGCAGCTTCCTTAGAGGGCCCGGGTACGAGCAGTACTTC. This translates into CASSFLRGPGYEQYF. The variable domain in full, with the rest retrieved from reference TRBV11-2 and TRBJ2-7, is EAGVAQSPRYKIIEKRQSVAFWCNPISGHATLYWYQQILGQGPKLLIQFQNNGVVDDSQLPKDRFSAERLKGVDSTLKIQPAKLEDSAVYLCASSFLRGPGYEQYFGPGTRLTVT.

The chain links TRBV5-4 to TRBJ2-3; 11 nucleotides line up with TRBD2. The CDR3 extends over 17 amino acids. V was pared by 4 bases and J by 0 bases, with 7 bases of the junction left unmatched. CDR1 SGHNT and CDR2 YYREEE come from the germline V gene (reference sequence). The DNA of the CDR3 is TGTGCCAGCAGCAGTAAGACTAGCGGGACTAGCACAGATACGCAGTATTTT. Its protein is CASSSKTSGTSTDTQYF.

The rearrangement uses TRBV12-3 or TRBV12-4 and TRBJ1-2, with 9 nucleotides matching TRBD1. There are 15 residues in the CDR3. The ends lost 6 bases at V and 3 bases at J; junction bases unmatched: 8. The CDR3 spells CASRGQGRGDYGYTF. In DNA form, the CDR3 reads TGTGCCAGCAGGGGACAGGGCAGGGGAGACTATGGCTACACCTTC.

This clonotype was seen only a few times. CDR3 sequence (DNA): TGTGCCAGCAGCCGCCGTCTAGCGGGGGTCCCCAAAGAGACCCAGTACTTC. Translating it yields CASSRRLAGVPKETQYF. The rearrangement links TRBV7-9 to TRBJ2-5; 10 bases are a match to TRBD2. The CDR3 loop spans 17 amino acids. V shed 5 bases and J 3 bases; nucleotides not matched to a gene: 12. Per germline, CDR1 SEHNR and CDR2 FQNEAQ (reference sequence).

The rearrangement joins TRBV7-9 to TRBJ2-4; 10 nucleotides match TRBD2. The germline V gene has CDR1 SEHNR and CDR2 FQNEAQ (reference sequence). The CDR3 has 21 residues. The V segment lost 4 bases and the J segment 1 base; nucleotides outside the gene matches: 19. The CDR3 nucleotides read TGTGCCAGCAGCTCCCTAGAGGTCGTGGCTAGCGGGGGTCCGGCCAAAAACATTCAGTACTTC. Its protein product is CASSSLEVVASGGPAKNIQYF.

With respect to this clonotype: At one boundary the junction diverges from the germline segment, which might be a read error. The chain combines TRBV19 with TRBJ2-1; 7 bases agree with TRBD2. The germline gives CDR1 LNHDA, CDR2 SQIVND (reference sequence). The CDR3 covers 19 residues. CDR3 in DNA: TGTGCCAGTAGTATATTGCGCCCAATCTCGGGGGGATATTACAATGAGCAGTTATTC. It yields the protein CASSILRPISGGYYNEQLF.

This clonotype is a singleton in its sample. The chain carries TRBV7-9 and TRBJ1-2; D ambiguous. CDR1 SEHNR and CDR2 FQNEAQ come from the germline V gene (reference sequence). The CDR3 is 13 residues long. The ends were cut back, 5 bases at V and 4 bases at J, with 11 bases in the middle. As DNA, the CDR3 is TGTGCCAGCAGCCGGGAGAACGTCTATGGCTACACCTTC. Translation: CASSRENVYGYTF.

This clonotype was seen more than once but under ten times. DNA of the CDR3: TGTGCCAGCAGCCCGGGACCGCGAACCTATGGCTACACCTTC. Translation gives CASSPGPRTYGYTF. The chain uses TRBV27 and TRBJ1-2, with D tentatively TRBD1 (5 bases). V gave up 6 bases and J gave up 4 bases, with 15 bases separating them. The CDR3 is made up of 14 amino acids. Germline lookup yields CDR1 MNHEY and CDR2 SMNVEV (reference sequence).

V gene TRBV12-3 or TRBV12-4 combines with J gene TRBJ2-7; 12 nucleotides match TRBD2. This CDR3 contains 18 residues. The trim removed 0 bases at V and 6 bases at J, leaving 12 bases unmatched. This CDR3 reads CASSLAQRGLAGLGEQYF. CDR3 nucleotides: TGTGCCAGCAGTTTAGCCCAGCGGGGACTAGCGGGCCTCGGCGAGCAGTACTTC.

The rearrangement joins TRBV6-1 to TRBJ2-7, with TRBD2 as a possible D gene (6 bases). The V gene's germline CDR1 is MNHNS and CDR2 SASEGT. V shed 6 bases and J shed 0 bases, with 15 bases lying between them. The CDR3 is 15 residues long. In DNA, the CDR3 is TGTGCCAGCAGCAATTGGAGGGCGAGCTCCTACGAGCAGTACTTC. Amino acids: CASSNWRASSYEQYF.